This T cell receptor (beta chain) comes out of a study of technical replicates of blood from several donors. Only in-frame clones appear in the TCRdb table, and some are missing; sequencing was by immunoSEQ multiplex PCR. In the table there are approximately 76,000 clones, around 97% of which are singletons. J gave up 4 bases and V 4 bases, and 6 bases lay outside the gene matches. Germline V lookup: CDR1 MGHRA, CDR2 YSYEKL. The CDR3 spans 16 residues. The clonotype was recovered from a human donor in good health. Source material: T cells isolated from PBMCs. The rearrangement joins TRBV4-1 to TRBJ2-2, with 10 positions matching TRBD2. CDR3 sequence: CASSPRLAGSTGELFF. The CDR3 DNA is TGCGCCAGCAGCCCCCGACTAGCGGGCAGCACCGGGGAGCTGTTTTTT.